This T cell receptor (beta chain) came from a study of technical replicates of blood from a handful of donors. Germline V gene lookup returns CDR1 MRHNA and CDR2 SNTAGT. This CDR3 has 15 amino acids. The trim removed 4 bases at V and 0 bases at J, leaving 2 bases unmatched. The data were produced by immunoSEQ multiplex PCR, yet TCRdb's version contains in-frame clones alone and is incomplete. The top ten hold 0.3% to 0.35% of the sample, which has more than 90,000 clones, around 96% seen once. The TCR sequence derives from a human donor in good health. The chain employs TRBV6-4 and TRBJ2-1; TRBD2 agrees at 8 bases. Sequences were obtained from T cells isolated from PBMCs. The CDR3 sequence is CASSVSGNSYNEQFF. CDR3 bases: TGTGCCAGCAGTGTTAGCGGGAACTCCTACAATGAGCAGTTCTTC.